Each of the 25 T cell receptor beta chains below was sequenced from the same sample in a study of cytomegalovirus exposure and HLA in healthy donors. The primer mix had 60 Vbeta and 13 Jbeta primers. Assay: immunoSEQ multiplex PCR; the TCRdb copy retains only in-frame clones and omits some. The data hold 90,000 to 120,000 clones, with 60% to 80% observed a single time. The sample consisted of PBMCs. Source of these receptors: a woman under 30 in good health and CMV-seropositive.

The rearrangement uses TRBV28 and TRBJ1-2; the D gene is possibly TRBD1 (5 bases). The germline V gene encodes CDR1 MDHEN and CDR2 SYDVKM. This CDR3 contains 14 residues. V gave up 5 bases and J gave up 6 bases, with 16 bases separating them. Here the CDR3 reads CASSPPGLRHGYTF. CDR3 nucleotide sequence: TGTGCCAGCAGTCCCCCGGGACTTAGGCATGGCTACACCTTC.

The chain is built from TRBV27 and TRBJ2-5, with 8 bases lining up with TRBD2. This CDR3 contains 12 residues. Unmatched junction bases numbered 3, after V lost 3 bases and J lost 9 bases. Germline V gene data show CDR1 as MNHEY and CDR2 as SMNVEV (reference sequence). CDR3 DNA: TGTGCCAGCAGTTTGGTCGGGAGGGCCCAGTACTTC. This translates into CASSLVGRAQYF.

The V gene is TRBV5-1, the J gene TRBJ2-5; 8 bases align to TRBD1. The CDR3 runs to 15 residues. Looked up from germline, CDR1 is SGHRS and CDR2 is YFSETQ. J gave up 4 bases and V 0 bases, and 5 bases lay outside the gene matches. The CDR3 coding sequence is TGCGCCAGCAGCTTGGAATCAGGGGGCGGAGAGACCCAGTACTTC. Its protein product is CASSLESGGGETQYF. Based on the CDR3 plus reference TRBV5-1 and TRBJ2-5, the full variable domain is KAGVTQTPRYLIKTRGQQVTLSCSPISGHRSVSWYQQTPGQGLQFLFEYFSETQRNKGNFPGRFSGRQFSNSRSEMNVSTLELGDSALYLCASSLESGGGETQYFGPGTRLLVL.

The gene calls are TRBV9 and TRBJ2-7; no clear D gene. The V and J ends lost 0 bases and 5 bases respectively, with 15 bases between them. The CDR3 consists of 15 residues. Germline CDR1 is SGDLS and CDR2 is YYNGEE. In DNA, the CDR3 is TGTGCCAGCAGCGTAGTCTCTACAGCCCTGGACGAGCAGTACTTC. It is translated as CASSVVSTALDEQYF.

This sequence joins TRBV2 and TRBJ1-2, with a possible D match to TRBD1 (6 bases). V gave up 9 bases and J gave up 4 bases, with 12 bases separating them. This CDR3 has 12 amino acids. Germline CDR1 is SNHLY and CDR2 is FYNNEI. The CDR3 sequence is CARDRSPYGYTF. The CDR3 DNA is TGTGCCAGAGACAGGAGCCCCTATGGCTACACCTTC.

V usage is TRBV2 and J usage is TRBJ2-7, with 9 bases matching TRBD1. CDR3 length: 14 residues. V dropped 5 bases and J dropped 4; count of bases not matched to a gene: 6. From germline, CDR1 is SNHLY and CDR2 FYNNEI. The chain's CDR3 is CASSRQGGLYEQYF. In nucleotides, the CDR3 is TGTGCCAGCAGTCGACAGGGGGGTCTTTACGAGCAGTACTTC. Using reference TRBV2 and TRBJ2-7 for the parts outside the CDR3, the full variable domain is EPEVTQTPSHQVTQMGQEVILRCVPISNHLYFYWYRQILGQKVEFLVSFYNNEISEKSEIFDDQFSVERPDGSNFTLKIRSTKLEDSAMYFCASSRQGGLYEQYFGPGTRLTVT.

The gene calls are TRBV6-5 and TRBJ2-2; unclear D gene. V dropped 2 bases and J dropped 4 bases, with 5 bases sitting between them. Per the germline V gene, CDR1 is MNHEY and CDR2 is SVGAGI. The CDR3 is 13 residues long. The CDR3 loop is CASSYGVTGELFF. Here the CDR3 DNA reads TGTGCCAGCAGTTACGGAGTCACCGGGGAGCTGTTTTTT.

The gene calls are TRBV6-1 and TRBJ1-1; D gene unclear. Trimming cost V 2 bases and J 0 bases, with 4 bases left between them. The CDR3 contains 13 residues. Per germline, CDR1 MNHNS and CDR2 SASEGT. CDR3 nucleotide sequence: TGTGCCAGCAGTGAACTTATGAACACTGAAGCTTTCTTT. Translation gives CASSELMNTEAFF.

The V and J genes are TRBV30 and TRBJ1-2; D perhaps matches TRBD1 (5 bases). The CDR3 is 12 amino acids. The V gene lost 3 bases and the J gene lost 3 bases, with 8 bases spanning the gap. CDR1 is GTSNPN and CDR2 is SVGIG in the germline V gene (reference sequence). The DNA for the CDR3 is TGTGCCTGGAGCCCGGGGGACTATGGCTACACCTTC. Translating gives CAWSPGDYGYTF.

V gene TRBV4-3 combines with J gene TRBJ1-2, with D possibly TRBD1 on 6 matching bases. Trimming removed 0 bases from V and 5 bases from J, with 16 bases in between. CDR1 is LGHNA and CDR2 is YSLEER in the germline V gene. This CDR3 comprises 16 residues. CDR3 DNA: TGCGCCAGCAGCCAAGATCTAGTAGGACAGTTTTATGGCTACACCTTC. It codes for CASSQDLVGQFYGYTF.

V is TRBV6-5 and J is TRBJ2-7; the match to TRBD1 covers 7 bases. Trimming cost V 7 bases and J 5 bases; bases outside gene matches: 14. Germline CDR1 is MNHEY and CDR2 is SVGAGI. This CDR3 has 15 residues. The CDR3: CASTQYPLTGNEQYF. Written as DNA, the CDR3 is TGTGCCAGCACCCAATACCCACTGACAGGGAACGAGCAGTACTTC.

The rearrangement joins TRBV28 to TRBJ2-6, with D possibly TRBD1 on 5 matching bases. V lost 5 bases, J lost 0 bases, and 11 bases lay in between. Germline loops: CDR1 MDHEN, CDR2 SYDVKM. CDR3 length equals 16 residues. The CDR3 bases are TGTGCCAGCAGTCTTGGACATCGCTCTGGGGCCAACGTCCTGACTTTC. Its protein is CASSLGHRSGANVLTF. The variable domain in full, completed from reference TRBV28 and TRBJ2-6, reads DVKVTQSSRYLVKRTGEKVFLECVQDMDHENMFWYRQDPGLGLRLIYFSYDVKMKEKGDIPEGYSVSREKKERFSLILESASTNQTSMYLCASSLGHRSGANVLTFGAGSRLTVL.

The rearrangement joins TRBV5-1 to TRBJ2-7; perhaps TRBD1 as D (6 bases). Trimming left V 4 bases short and J 4 bases short, with 12 bases between. Germline CDR1 and CDR2: SGHRS and YFSETQ. The length of the CDR3 is 13 residues. DNA for the CDR3: TGCGCCAGCAGCGCGGTAACAGGGTACGAGCAGTACTTC. Amino acid sequence: CASSAVTGYEQYF. The variable domain in full, with the rest retrieved from reference TRBV5-1 and TRBJ2-7, is KAGVTQTPRYLIKTRGQQVTLSCSPISGHRSVSWYQQTPGQGLQFLFEYFSETQRNKGNFPGRFSGRQFSNSRSEMNVSTLELGDSALYLCASSAVTGYEQYFGPGTRLTVT.

The V and J genes are TRBV27 and TRBJ1-5, with a possible D match to TRBD1 (6 bases). This CDR3 has 15 residues. V dropped 5 bases and J dropped 5 bases, with 16 bases sitting between them. Germline-derived CDR1 and CDR2 are MNHEY and SMNVEV (reference sequence). The CDR3 spells CASSPRQAPDQPQHF. CDR3 nucleotide sequence: TGTGCCAGCAGTCCACGACAGGCGCCGGATCAGCCCCAGCATTTT.

The chain couples TRBV18 to TRBJ1-4; D remains ambiguous. Germline V gene sequence: CDR1 KGHSH, CDR2 LQKENI. This CDR3 comprises 15 residues. Deletions cut 5 bases from V and 0 bases from J, with 10 bases between. The CDR3 protein is CASSSRGATNEKLFF. For the CDR3, the DNA is TGTGCCAGCTCATCCCGGGGAGCAACTAATGAAAAACTGTTTTTT.

The chain is built from TRBV5-4 and TRBJ2-7; no clear D. Germline values: CDR1 SGHNT, CDR2 YYREEE (reference sequence). The CDR3 consists of 15 residues. Trimming shortened V by 0 bases and J by 0 bases, and 10 bases separated the two germline ends. CDR3 nucleotides: TGTGCCAGCAGCTTGGAACCTATGAGCTCCTACGAGCAGTACTTC. Its protein is CASSLEPMSSYEQYF.

The rearrangement joins TRBV27 to TRBJ2-5; the match to TRBD2 covers 9 bases. CDR3 size: 17 residues. Germline V gene lookup returns CDR1 MNHEY and CDR2 SMNVEV (reference sequence). The V gene end was trimmed by 6 bases and the J gene end by 2 bases; junction bases not matched to a gene: 13. CDR3 sequence reads: CASRRVRGRAGQETQYF. CDR3 bases: TGTGCCAGCAGAAGGGTACGCGGGAGGGCCGGGCAAGAGACCCAGTACTTC.

This clone has more than one count but fewer than ten. The CDR3, as DNA: TGCGCCAGCAGCCGTGGACAGAGCACTGAAGCTTTCTTT. Its protein product is CASSRGQSTEAFF. The chain couples TRBV5-1 to TRBJ1-1; TRBD1 is a possible D gene (6 bases). Per germline, CDR1 SGHRS and CDR2 YFSETQ. V lost 4 bases to trimming and J lost 4 bases, with 11 bases between them. This CDR3 contains 13 residues.

The V gene is TRBV7-2, the J gene TRBJ1-5; D is possibly TRBD1 (6 bases). The V end was cut by 6 bases, the J end by 0 bases, with 15 bases between. The CDR3 spans 16 residues. Germline CDR1 is SGHTA and CDR2 is FQGNSA. The CDR3 loop is CASRQRGGDSNQPQHF. CDR3 nucleotides: TGTGCCAGCAGACAGAGGGGGGGGGATAGCAATCAGCCCCAGCATTTT.

This chain links TRBV11-1 with TRBJ2-1; D call uncertain. Germline-derived CDR1 and CDR2 are SGHAT and FQDESV (reference sequence). Deletions cut 7 bases from V and 3 bases from J, with 19 bases between. This CDR3 is 16 amino acids long. The CDR3 DNA follows: TGTGCCAGCAACCTCAACGGTCGGCAGGACTACAATGAGCAGTTCTTC. It translates to CASNLNGRQDYNEQFF.

This clone showed up just a few times. The chain links TRBV5-4 to TRBJ2-7, with D perhaps TRBD1 (6 bases). This CDR3 has 16 amino acids. V was pared by 1 base and J by 4 bases, with 18 bases between. Germline-derived CDR1 and CDR2 are SGHNT and YYREEE (reference sequence). The CDR3 is CASSLNQGRGSYEQYF. The CDR3 nucleotides are TGTGCCAGCAGCTTGAACCAGGGCAGGGGATCTTACGAGCAGTACTTC.

This clone was picked up one time. The chain couples TRBV27 to TRBJ2-1; D might be TRBD2 (5 bases). The CDR3 covers 15 residues. Germline V lookup: CDR1 MNHEY, CDR2 SMNVEV (reference sequence). Trimming removed 0 bases at V and 9 bases at J, with 15 bases between. The chain's CDR3 is CASSLSSGVVSEQFF. The DNA for the CDR3 is TGTGCCAGCAGTTTATCTTCCGGGGTAGTGAGTGAGCAGTTCTTC.

V and J are TRBV30 and TRBJ2-4; a possible D gene is TRBD2 (5 bases). Germline CDR1 GTSNPN, CDR2 SVGIG (reference sequence). V shed 1 base and J shed 5 bases, with 12 bases lying between them. The CDR3 spans 14 residues. The DNA of the CDR3 is TGTGCCTGGAGTGACACAGCGAGGGAAAACATTCAGTACTTC. Its protein product is CAWSDTARENIQYF. Looking up the rest from reference TRBV30 and TRBJ2-4 gives the full variable domain: SQTIHQWPATLVQPVGSPLSLECTVEGTSNPNLYWYRQAAGRGLQLLFYSVGIGQISSEVPQNLSASRPQDRQFILSSKKLLLSDSGFYLCAWSDTARENIQYFGAGTRLSVL.

The chain recombines TRBV15 with TRBJ1-1, with 7 bases lining up with TRBD1. This CDR3 spans 13 amino acids. Trimming at V came to 11 bases and at J to 2 bases, leaving 8 bases not matched to a gene. The germline gives CDR1 LNHNV, CDR2 YYDKDF (reference sequence). The CDR3: CAAGQVLNTEAFF. DNA of the CDR3: TGTGCCGCCGGACAGGTCCTAAACACTGAAGCTTTCTTT.

The chain uses TRBV27 and TRBJ2-1; 7 nucleotides agree with TRBD2. The J segment lost 4 bases and the V segment lost 6 bases, leaving 6 bases of the junction unmatched. Looked up from germline, CDR1 is MNHEY and CDR2 is SMNVEV (reference sequence). There are 14 residues in the CDR3. CDR3 nucleotides: TGTGCCAGCAGGGGCGGGAGTTATTACAATGAGCAGTTCTTC. It yields the protein CASRGGSYYNEQFF.